The clone carrying this TCR beta chain came up a few times. The record originates from a study of T cells in Graves' hyperthyroidism and ophthalmopathy. Amplification targeted TCR beta CDR3 regions from RNA transcripts. The study used the HTBI primer set for a first-round RT-PCR of the TCR CDR3. TCRdb redid the calling of the multiplex PCR reads with MiXCR, one entry per CDR3 protein. This table holds around 490,000 distinct CDR3 sequences, 20% found once. Germline assignment: CDR1 SGHTA and CDR2 FQGTGA. The CDR3 is 15 residues long. V lost 4 bases and J 3 bases, leaving 13 bases between the germline ends.

Sequences were obtained from blood. This receptor was identified in a man in his forties with Graves' ophthalmopathy. This chain uses TRBV7-3 with TRBJ2-1; a weak D match, TRBD2 (6 bases). CDR3 in DNA: TGTGCCAGCAGCTCCGCGACCGGGAGCTACAATGAGCAGTTCTTC. Its protein is CASSSATGSYNEQFF. Complete variable domain (other parts from reference TRBV7-3 and TRBJ2-1): GAGVSQTPSNKVTEKGKYVELRCDPISGHTALYWYRQSLGQGPEFLIYFQGTGAADDSGLPNDRFFAVRPEGSVSTLKIQRTERGDSAVYLCASSSATGSYNEQFFGPGTRLTVL.